What follows is one T cell receptor (beta chain) and its context. What it binds is unknown. TCRdb passed the 5' RACE reads through MiXCR, listing each CDR3 protein once. Among 35,000 to 45,000 distinct CDR3 sequences listed, over 20% were seen once. In germline, CDR1 is MDHEN, CDR2 SYDVKM. There are 15 residues in the CDR3. Losses at the gene ends were 6 bases for V and 6 bases for J; bases not matched to a gene: 11. Findings of the study overall: In terms of TCR gene usage, tumor memory CD4+ T cells clustered together with blood and lymph node memory CD4+ cells, as well as with lymph node naive CD4+ cells.

The sorted Tregs were CD4+CD25+CD127-/low cells. Sequencing was carried out using Tregs sorted from a lymph node. The J gene is TRBJ2-7, the V gene TRBV28; 10 bases align to TRBD1. The receptor was isolated from a female donor with breast cancer. DNA for the CDR3: TGTGCCAGCAGGCCCCGACAGGGGGCTGCGCGCGAGCAGTACTTC. It is translated as CASRPRQGAAREQYF.